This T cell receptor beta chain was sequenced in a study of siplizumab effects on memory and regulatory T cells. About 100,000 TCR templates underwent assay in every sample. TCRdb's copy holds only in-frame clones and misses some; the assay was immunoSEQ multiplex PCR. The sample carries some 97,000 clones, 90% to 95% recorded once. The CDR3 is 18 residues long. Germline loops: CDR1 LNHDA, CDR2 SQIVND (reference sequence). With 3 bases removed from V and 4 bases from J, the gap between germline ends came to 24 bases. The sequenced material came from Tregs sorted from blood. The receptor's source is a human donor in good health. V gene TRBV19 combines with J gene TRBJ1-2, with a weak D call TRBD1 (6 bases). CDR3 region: CASSIKGHRAPMAYGYTF. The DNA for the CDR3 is TGTGCCAGTAGTATCAAGGGACACCGTGCCCCGATGGCCTATGGCTACACCTTC.